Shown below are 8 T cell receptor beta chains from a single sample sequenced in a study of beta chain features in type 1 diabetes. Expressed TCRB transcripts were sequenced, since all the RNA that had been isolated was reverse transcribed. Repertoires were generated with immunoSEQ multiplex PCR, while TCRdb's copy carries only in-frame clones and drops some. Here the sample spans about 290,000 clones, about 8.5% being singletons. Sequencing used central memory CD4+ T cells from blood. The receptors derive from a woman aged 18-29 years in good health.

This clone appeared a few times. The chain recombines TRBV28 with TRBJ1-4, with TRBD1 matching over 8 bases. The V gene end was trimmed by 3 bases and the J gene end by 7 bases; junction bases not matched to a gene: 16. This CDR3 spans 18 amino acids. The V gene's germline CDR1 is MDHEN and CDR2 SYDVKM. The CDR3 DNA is TGTGCCAGCAGTTTTCCCCCGCATCGACAGGGGTTCGTTGAAAAACTGTTTTTT. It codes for CASSFPPHRQGFVEKLFF.

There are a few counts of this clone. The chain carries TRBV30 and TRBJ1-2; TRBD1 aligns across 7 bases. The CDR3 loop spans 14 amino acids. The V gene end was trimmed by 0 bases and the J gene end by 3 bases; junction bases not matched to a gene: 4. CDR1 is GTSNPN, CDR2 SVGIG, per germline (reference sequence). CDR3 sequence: CAWSVQQGYYGYTF. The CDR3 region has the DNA TGTGCCTGGAGTGTACAACAGGGGTACTATGGCTACACCTTC.

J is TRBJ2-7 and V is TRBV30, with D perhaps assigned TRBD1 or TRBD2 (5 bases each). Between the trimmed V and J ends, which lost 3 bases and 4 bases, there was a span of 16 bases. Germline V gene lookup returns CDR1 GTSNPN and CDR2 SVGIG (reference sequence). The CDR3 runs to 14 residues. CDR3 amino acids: CAWSGAARDYEQYF. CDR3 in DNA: TGTGCCTGGAGCGGGGCAGCACGGGATTACGAGCAGTACTTC.

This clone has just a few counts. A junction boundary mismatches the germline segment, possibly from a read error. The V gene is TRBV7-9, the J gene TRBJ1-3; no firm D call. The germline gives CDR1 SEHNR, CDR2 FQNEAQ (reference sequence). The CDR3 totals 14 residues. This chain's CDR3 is CASSPVGTGNTIYF. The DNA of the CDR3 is TGCGCCAGCAGCCCCGTTGGAACTGGAAACACCATATATTTT.

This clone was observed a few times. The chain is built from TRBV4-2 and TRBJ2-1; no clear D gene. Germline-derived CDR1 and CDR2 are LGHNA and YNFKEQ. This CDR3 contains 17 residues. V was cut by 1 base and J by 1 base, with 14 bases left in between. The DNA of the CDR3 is TGTGCCAGCAGCCAAGCTCAAGACACCATTTCCTACAATGAGCAGTTCTTC. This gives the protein CASSQAQDTISYNEQFF.

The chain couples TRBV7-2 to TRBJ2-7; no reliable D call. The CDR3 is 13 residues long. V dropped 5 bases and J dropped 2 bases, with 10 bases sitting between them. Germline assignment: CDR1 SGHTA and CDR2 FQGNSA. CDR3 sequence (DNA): TGTGCCAGCAGCCTCAACAAAGCCTACGAGCAGTACGTC. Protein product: CASSLNKAYEQYV.

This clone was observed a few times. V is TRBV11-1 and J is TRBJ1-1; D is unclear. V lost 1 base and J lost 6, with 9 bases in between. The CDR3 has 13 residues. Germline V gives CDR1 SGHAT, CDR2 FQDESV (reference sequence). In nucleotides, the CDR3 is TGTGCCAGCAGCTTAGTTTTGGAGGCTGAAGCTTTCTTT. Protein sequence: CASSLVLEAEAFF.

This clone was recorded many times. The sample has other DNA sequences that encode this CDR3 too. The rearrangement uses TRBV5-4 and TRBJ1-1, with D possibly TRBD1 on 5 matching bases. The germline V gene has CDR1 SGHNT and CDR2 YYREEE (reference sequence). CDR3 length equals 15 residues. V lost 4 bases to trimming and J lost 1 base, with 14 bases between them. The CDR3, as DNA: TGTGCCAGCAGCAGGGCTAGAGACAGGAACACTGAAGCTTTCTTT. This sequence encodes CASSRARDRNTEAFF.